What follows describes a single TCR beta chain. The CDR3 consists of 18 residues. Germline assignment: CDR1 SGDLS and CDR2 YYNGEE. V lost 0 bases and J lost 3, with 21 bases in between. The protocol was immunoSEQ multiplex PCR, while the TCRdb copy is restricted to in-frame clones and leaves out a portion. There are about 20,000 clones in the sample; about 87% occur only once, and roughly 21% lies in the top ten. These data come from a study of OX40 agonist ivuxolimab in advanced cancers. This TCR was recovered from an adult with an advanced solid tumor such as melanoma, head and neck, liver or kidney cancer. The chain recombines TRBV9 with TRBJ2-5; perhaps TRBD2 as D (6 bases). Sample: CD4+ or CD8+ T cells sorted from blood, taken in a trial of the OX40 agonist ivuxolimab. CDR3 region: CASSVEGEWGGGKETQYF. The CDR3 coding sequence is TGTGCCAGCAGCGTAGAAGGCGAGTGGGGTGGGGGGAAAGAGACCCAGTACTTC.